This is a list of T cell receptor beta chains from one sample in a study of T-cell reconstitution after alpha-beta-depleted transplantation in children. TCRdb analysed the PCR reads with MiXCR anew, one entry per CDR3 protein. This sample carries fewer than 550,000 distinct CDR3 sequences, about 10% of them seen once, and the ten largest clones take about 2%. This specimen consisted of PBMCs, obtained before TCRalphabeta/CD19-depleted stem cell transplant. These receptors were taken from a child aged 2 to 10 with inherited bone marrow failure, due to receive a stem cell transplant. Each CDR3 is given with its conserved first and last residue. The D gene is left open where the match is weak. A clone size is listed for some rows: how often the clone was seen (once, few, many), or a class if it is expanded.

J	size	V	D	CDR3	DNA
TRBJ2-5	many	TRBV27	NA	CASSYQQGSKETQYF	TGTGCCAGCAGTTACCAACAGGGATCAAAGGAGACCCAGTACTTC
TRBJ2-2	NA	TRBV27	TRBD2	CASSLLAGAGELFF	TGTGCCAGCAGTTTACTAGCGGGGGCCGGGGAGCTGTTTTTT
TRBJ1-6	many	TRBV4-3	NA	CASSQERQENSPLHF	TGCGCCAGCAGCCAAGAAAGACAGGAAAATTCACCCCTCCACTTT
TRBJ2-7	many	TRBV29-1	TRBD2	CSVVPSGRSSYEQYF	TGCAGCGTTGTTCCCAGCGGGAGAAGCTCCTACGAGCAGTACTTC
TRBJ2-3	NA	TRBV5-1	TRBD1	CASSLDRERDTQYF	TGCGCCAGCAGCTTAGACAGGGAGAGAGATACGCAGTATTTT
TRBJ1-2	many	TRBV27	TRBD1	CASSPARTGNYGYTF	TGTGCCAGCAGCCCCGCAAGGACAGGGAACTATGGCTACACCTTC
TRBJ2-1	many	TRBV10-2	TRBD2	CASSPSGRAPEQFF	TGCGCCAGCAGTCCTAGCGGGAGGGCCCCTGAGCAGTTCTTC
TRBJ2-5	few	TRBV19	TRBD2	CASSMAGRASGTQYF	TGTGCCAGTAGTATGGCAGGGAGGGCTTCAGGGACCCAGTACTTC
TRBJ2-2	many	TRBV6-5	TRBD2	CATRWVAGQNTGELFF	TGTGCCACCCGATGGGTAGCGGGACAGAACACCGGGGAGCTGTTTTTT
TRBJ2-5	few	TRBV14	NA	CASSPSTAGETQYF	TGTGCCAGCAGCCCATCTACAGCAGGGGAGACCCAGTACTTC
TRBJ2-1	many	TRBV30	NA	CAWTAYNEQFF	TGTGCCTGGACCGCCTACAATGAGCAGTTCTTC
TRBJ2-2	many	TRBV2	NA	CASSLRGARTSTGELFF	TGTGCCAGCAGCCTCCGGGGTGCAAGAACGTCCACCGGGGAGCTGTTTTTT
TRBJ2-3	NA	TRBV9	TRBD2	CASSIGLASDSSTDTQYF	TGTGCCAGCAGCATCGGACTAGCGAGCGACTCTAGCACAGATACGCAGTATTTT
TRBJ2-3	few	TRBV7-2	TRBD2	CASSLVASGWGDTQYF	TGTGCCAGCAGCTTAGTTGCTAGCGGTTGGGGGGATACGCAGTATTTT
TRBJ1-1	NA	TRBV4-3	TRBD1	CASSQRQGMFPEAFF	TGCGCCAGCAGCCAGCGACAGGGTATGTTCCCTGAAGCTTTCTTT
TRBJ2-1	NA	TRBV20-1	TRBD1	CSARDLDRVSYNEQFF	TGCAGTGCTAGAGACCTGGACAGGGTAAGCTACAATGAGCAGTTCTTC
TRBJ1-6	many	TRBV6-5	NA	CASSYEGTYSPLHF	TGTGCCAGCAGTTACGAGGGGACGTATTCACCCCTCCACTTT
TRBJ1-4	many	TRBV7-9	NA	CASSTVSQAKEKLFF	TGTGCCAGCAGCACCGTCTCCCAAGCGAAGGAAAAACTGTTTTTT
TRBJ1-5	many	TRBV4-1	TRBD1	CASRQGAWSNQPQHF	TGCGCCAGCAGACAGGGGGCATGGAGCAATCAGCCCCAGCATTTT
TRBJ2-6	few	TRBV3-1	NA	CASSPTAGKSGANVLTF	TGTGCCAGCAGCCCCACAGCGGGTAAGAGTGGGGCCAACGTCCTGACTTTC
TRBJ2-1	NA	TRBV28	NA	CASSLQRYNEQFF	TGTGCCAGCAGTTTACAGCGGTACAATGAGCAGTTCTTC
TRBJ2-2	few	TRBV7-2	TRBD2	CASSFRAGGTGELFF	TGTGCCAGCAGCTTCAGGGCGGGAGGCACCGGGGAGCTGTTTTTT
TRBJ2-1	few	TRBV6-2/TRBV6-3	TRBD2	CASSSRGGLAGESGHNEQFF	TGTGCCAGCAGTTCTCGAGGGGGACTAGCGGGAGAGAGCGGGCACAATGAGCAGTTCTTC
TRBJ2-5	few	TRBV12-3/TRBV12-4	NA	CASSLRTDLHF	TGTGCCAGCAGTCTAAGGACCGACCTGCACTTC
TRBJ2-4	NA	TRBV4-2	TRBD2	CASSYGLAGVSVENIQYF	TGTGCCAGCAGCTACGGACTAGCGGGAGTTAGTGTCGAAAACATTCAGTACTTC
TRBJ2-3	many	TRBV12-3/TRBV12-4	TRBD2	CASSLRTSGSTDTQYF	TGTGCCAGCAGTTTAAGAACTAGCGGGAGTACAGATACGCAGTATTTT
TRBJ2-7	many	TRBV27	NA	CASSSVLTPYEQYF	TGTGCCAGCAGCAGTGTCCTAACTCCCTACGAGCAGTACTTC
TRBJ1-1	many	TRBV10-3	TRBD1	CAISETGVNTEAFF	TGTGCCATCAGTGAGACAGGGGTGAACACTGAAGCTTTCTTT
TRBJ2-3	many	TRBV6-1	NA	CASKWAEQPDTQYF	TGTGCCAGCAAGTGGGCAGAGCAGCCAGATACGCAGTATTTT
TRBJ2-2	NA	TRBV30	NA	CAWSRGQTNTGELFF	TGTGCCTGGAGTCGGGGACAAACCAACACCGGGGAGCTGTTTTTT
TRBJ1-4	many	TRBV20-1	NA	CSALSLGLLPNEKLFF	TGCAGTGCTCTTTCCCTAGGGCTGCTGCCTAATGAAAAACTGTTTTTT
TRBJ2-7	NA	TRBV7-2	TRBD2	CASTPSGPYYEQYF	TGTGCCAGCACCCCTAGCGGACCCTACTACGAGCAGTACTTC
TRBJ2-5	many	TRBV20-1	NA	CSASLGVRETQYF	TGCAGTGCTAGTTTAGGGGTTCGGGAGACCCAGTACTTC
TRBJ2-1	many	TRBV28	TRBD2	CASTGGTSGGRSYNEQFF	TGTGCCAGCACCGGCGGGACTAGCGGGGGGAGGTCCTACAATGAGCAGTTCTTC
TRBJ2-1	few	TRBV28	NA	CASSLWVNEQFF	TGTGCCAGCAGTTTATGGGTAAATGAGCAGTTCTTC
TRBJ2-1	NA	TRBV6-1	TRBD2	CASSALAGVPNEQFF	TGTGCCAGCAGTGCTCTAGCGGGAGTGCCCAATGAGCAGTTCTTC
TRBJ1-5	many	TRBV30	NA	CASQEGDQPQHF	TGTGCAAGTCAGGAGGGCGATCAGCCCCAGCATTTT
TRBJ2-1	many	TRBV4-2	NA	CASSQDKTGKLYEQFF	TGTGCCAGCAGCCAAGATAAGACGGGAAAGCTCTATGAGCAGTTCTTC
TRBJ2-1	many	TRBV29-1	TRBD2	CSVESSLAGYYNEQFF	TGCAGCGTTGAATCATCATTAGCGGGGTATTACAATGAGCAGTTCTTC
TRBJ2-3	many	TRBV20-1	NA	CSARDPVTGGGTDTQYF	TGCAGTGCTAGAGATCCCGTGACAGGAGGGGGAACAGATACGCAGTATTTT
TRBJ2-7	NA	TRBV7-9	NA	CASSPDNSRPYEQYF	TGTGCCAGCAGCCCCGACAATTCACGACCCTACGAGCAGTACTTC
TRBJ2-1	NA	TRBV20-1	NA	CSASPLTYSYNEQFF	TGCAGTGCTAGCCCTCTAACCTACTCCTACAATGAGCAGTTCTTC
TRBJ2-2	many	TRBV2	NA	CASSGQRNTGELFF	TGTGCCAGCAGTGGACAGAGAAACACCGGGGAGCTGTTTTTT
TRBJ2-1	NA	TRBV5-1	TRBD2	CASSPTGTRKNEQFF	TGCGCCAGCAGCCCCACCGGGACTAGAAAAAATGAGCAGTTCTTC
TRBJ2-7	many	TRBV20-1	TRBD1	CSARDPGQGTYEQYF	TGCAGTGCTAGAGATCCGGGACAGGGGACCTACGAGCAGTACTTC
TRBJ1-5	many	TRBV4-3	NA	CASSQYQDNQPQHF	TGCGCCAGCAGCCAATATCAAGACAATCAGCCCCAGCATTTT
TRBJ2-3	few	TRBV6-5	TRBD2	CASSHRSGRGTDTQYF	TGTGCCAGCAGTCACCGGAGCGGGAGAGGCACAGATACGCAGTATTTT
TRBJ2-3	many	TRBV7-2	TRBD1	CASSRGQGLTDTQYF	TGTGCCAGCAGCAGGGGACAGGGGTTGACAGATACGCAGTATTTT
TRBJ1-5	many	TRBV20-1	NA	CSAFRANQLGFNQPQHF	TGCAGTGCTTTTAGGGCCAACCAACTTGGGTTCAATCAGCCCCAGCATTTT
TRBJ2-1	many	TRBV20-1	NA	CSAPKSGAYNEQFF	TGCAGTGCTCCCAAAAGCGGAGCCTACAATGAGCAGTTCTTC
TRBJ2-7	few	TRBV6-2/TRBV6-3	TRBD1	CASSYERQGSGEQYF	TGTGCCAGCAGTTACGAAAGACAGGGCTCGGGCGAGCAGTACTTC
TRBJ1-4	many	TRBV29-1	TRBD1	CSVEAMGQEYEKLFF	TGCAGCGTTGAAGCTATGGGACAGGAGTATGAAAAACTGTTTTTT
TRBJ2-7	few	TRBV12-3/TRBV12-4	NA	CASSFETGPYEQYF	TGTGCCAGCAGTTTCGAGACGGGTCCTTACGAGCAGTACTTC